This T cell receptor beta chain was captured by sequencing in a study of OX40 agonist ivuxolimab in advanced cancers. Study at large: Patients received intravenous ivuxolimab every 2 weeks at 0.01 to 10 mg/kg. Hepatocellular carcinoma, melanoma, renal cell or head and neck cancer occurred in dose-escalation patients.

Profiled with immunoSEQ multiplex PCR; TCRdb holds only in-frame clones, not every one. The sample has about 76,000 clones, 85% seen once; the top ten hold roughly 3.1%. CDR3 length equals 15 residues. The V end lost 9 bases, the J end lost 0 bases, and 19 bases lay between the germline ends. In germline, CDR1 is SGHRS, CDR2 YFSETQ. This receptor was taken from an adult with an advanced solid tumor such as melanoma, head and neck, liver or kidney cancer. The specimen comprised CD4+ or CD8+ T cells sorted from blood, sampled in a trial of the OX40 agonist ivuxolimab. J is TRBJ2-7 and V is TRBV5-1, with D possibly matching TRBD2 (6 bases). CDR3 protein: CATRWGGGSSYEQYF. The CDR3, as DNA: TGCGCCACACGTTGGGGTGGAGGGAGCTCCTACGAGCAGTACTTC. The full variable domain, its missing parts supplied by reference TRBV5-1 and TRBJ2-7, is KAGVTQTPRYLIKTRGQQVTLSCSPISGHRSVSWYQQTPGQGLQFLFEYFSETQRNKGNFPGRFSGRQFSNSRSEMNVSTLELGDSALYLCATRWGGGSSYEQYFGPGTRLTVT.